Below are 5 T cell receptor beta chains sequenced from a single sample in a study of T cells after yellow fever vaccination. MiXCR, applied by TCRdb to the 5' RACE reads, yields one record per CDR3 protein. The sample contains hundreds of thousands of distinct CDR3 sequences, around an eighth of which appear only once. Sequenced here: PBMCs, sampled on the day of the yellow fever booster vaccination. The receptors stem from a man aged 25-40 years who received the YFV17D yellow fever vaccine.

This clonotype has just a few counts. The rearrangement links TRBV5-1 to TRBJ2-3, with TRBD2 matching 11 bases. V was clipped by 2 bases and J by 6 bases; unmatched bases: 5. Germline values: CDR1 SGHRS, CDR2 YFSETQ. The CDR3 consists of 15 residues. The CDR3 DNA follows: TGCGCCAGCAGCTTCACTAGCGGGAGCCCCGATACGCAGTATTTT. It codes for CASSFTSGSPDTQYF.

This clonotype was detected a few times. V gene TRBV5-1 combines with J gene TRBJ2-1; 11 bases are shared with TRBD2. The CDR3 sequence is 16 residues long. V was pared by 0 bases and J by 8 bases, with 7 bases of the junction left unmatched. Per germline, CDR1 SGHRS and CDR2 YFSETQ. The CDR3, as DNA: TGCGCCAGCAGCTTGGGTATAGCGGGAGGGCCGCATGAGCAGTTCTTC. Protein product: CASSLGIAGGPHEQFF.

CDR3 bases: TGCAGTGCTAGATCCTGGGGGTCAGCACCCGGGGCAAGCTCCTACAATGAGCAGTTCTTC. It specifies CSARSWGSAPGASSYNEQFF. The chain uses TRBV20-1 and TRBJ2-1; the D call may be TRBD1 or TRBD2 (5 bases each). Germline V gene sequence: CDR1 DFQATT, CDR2 SNEGSKA (reference sequence). Trimming shortened V by 2 bases and J by 0 bases, and 26 bases separated the two germline ends. CDR3 length: 20 residues.

This clonotype was seen only a few times. The rearrangement uses TRBV6-5 and TRBJ2-7; D is unclear. The CDR3 has 14 amino acids. The V end was cut by 0 bases, the J end by 0 bases, with 6 bases between. From germline, CDR1 is MNHEY and CDR2 SVGAGI. Here the CDR3 DNA reads TGTGCCAGCAGTTACTCCAGAAGCTCCTACGAGCAGTACTTC. Protein product: CASSYSRSSYEQYF.

CDR3 protein: CASSFYSGYEQFF. The CDR3 region has the DNA TGTGCCAGCAGTTTCTATTCGGGATATGAGCAGTTCTTC. The rearrangement links TRBV27 to TRBJ2-1, with a weak D call TRBD2 (5 bases). The ends were cut back, 3 bases at V and 8 bases at J, with 11 bases in the middle. Germline V CDR1 and CDR2: MNHEY, SMNVEV (reference sequence). The CDR3 is 13 amino acids.